This T cell receptor beta chain comes out of a study of cytomegalovirus exposure and HLA in healthy donors. Study findings and constraints: Follow-up analysis seemed to connect common viral pathogens with several of the most significant clusters identified. Cytomegalovirus association was listed for 170 or so TCR beta chains. Relative to the approximately 700-donor mean, N-insertions were reportedly fewer in an Asian-associated ancestry cluster in a later analysis. Owing to their indistinguishability, certain V segments, notably TRBV6-2 and TRBV6-3, were excluded.

This PCR relied on a set of 60 Vbeta primers and 13 Jbeta primers. Profiling relied on immunoSEQ multiplex PCR, and the TCRdb table lists in-frame clones only, not all of them. The repertoire holds more than 85,000 clones, with under 80% as singletons. Germline V gene data show CDR1 as MNHNS and CDR2 as SASEGT. The CDR3 covers 16 residues. Trimming cost V 4 bases and J 0 bases; bases outside gene matches: 5. To note about this clone: Its antigen is currently unknown.

Input material: PBMCs. The source of this sequence is a young woman in good health and CMV-seropositive. This sequence joins TRBV6-1 and TRBJ1-4; TRBD1 aligns across 7 bases. The chain's CDR3 is CASSAGTVATNEKLFF. DNA for the CDR3: TGTGCCAGCAGTGCGGGGACAGTTGCAACTAATGAAAAACTGTTTTTT.